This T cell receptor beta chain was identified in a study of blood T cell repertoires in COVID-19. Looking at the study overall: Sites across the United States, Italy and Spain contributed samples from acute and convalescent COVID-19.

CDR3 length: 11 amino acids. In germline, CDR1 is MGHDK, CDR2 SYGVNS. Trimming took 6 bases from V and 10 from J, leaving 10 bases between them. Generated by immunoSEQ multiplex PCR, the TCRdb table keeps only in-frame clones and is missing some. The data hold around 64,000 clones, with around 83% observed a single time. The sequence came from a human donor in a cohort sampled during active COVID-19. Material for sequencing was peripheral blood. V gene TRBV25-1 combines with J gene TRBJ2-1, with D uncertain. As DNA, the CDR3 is TGTGCCAGCAGAGCCGACTTCGAGCAGTTCTTC. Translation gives CASRADFEQFF.